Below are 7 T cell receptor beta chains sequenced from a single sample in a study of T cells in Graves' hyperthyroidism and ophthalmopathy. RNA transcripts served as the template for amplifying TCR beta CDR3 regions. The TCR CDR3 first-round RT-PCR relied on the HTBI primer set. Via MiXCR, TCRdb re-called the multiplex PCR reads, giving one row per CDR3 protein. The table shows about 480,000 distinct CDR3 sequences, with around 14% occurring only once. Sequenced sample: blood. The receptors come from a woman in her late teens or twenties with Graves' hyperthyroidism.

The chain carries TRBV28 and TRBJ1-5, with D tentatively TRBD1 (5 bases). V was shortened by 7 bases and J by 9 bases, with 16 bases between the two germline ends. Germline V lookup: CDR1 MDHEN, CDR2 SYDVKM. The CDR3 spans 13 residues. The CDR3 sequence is CASISDTARPQHF. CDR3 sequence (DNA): TGTGCCAGCATCTCGGACACCGCTCGGCCCCAGCATTTT.

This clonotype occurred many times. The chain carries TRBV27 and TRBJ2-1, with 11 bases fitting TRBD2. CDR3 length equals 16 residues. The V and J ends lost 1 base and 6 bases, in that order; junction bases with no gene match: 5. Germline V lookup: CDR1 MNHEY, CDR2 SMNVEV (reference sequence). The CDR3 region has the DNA TGTGCCAGCAGTTTATTCGGGACTAGCGGTATCAATGAGCAGTTCTTC. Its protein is CASSLFGTSGINEQFF.

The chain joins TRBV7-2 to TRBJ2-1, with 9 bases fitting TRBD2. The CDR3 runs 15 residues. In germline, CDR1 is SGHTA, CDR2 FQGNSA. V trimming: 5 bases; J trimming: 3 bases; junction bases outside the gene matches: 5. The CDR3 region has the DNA TGTGCCAGCAGCCCCGGGACTAGCATCTACAATGAGCAGTTCTTC. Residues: CASSPGTSIYNEQFF.

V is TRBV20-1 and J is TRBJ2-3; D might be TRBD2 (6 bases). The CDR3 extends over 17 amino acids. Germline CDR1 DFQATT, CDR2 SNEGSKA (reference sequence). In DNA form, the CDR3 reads TGCAGCGGGGTAGCGGTTGGCGAACGGCCCAGCACAGATACGCAGTATTTT. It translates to CSGVAVGERPSTDTQYF.

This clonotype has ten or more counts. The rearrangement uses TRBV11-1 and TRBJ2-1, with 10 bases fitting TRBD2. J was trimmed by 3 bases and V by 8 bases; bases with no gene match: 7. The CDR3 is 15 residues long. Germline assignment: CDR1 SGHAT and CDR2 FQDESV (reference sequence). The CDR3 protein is CASGLGLANYNEQFF. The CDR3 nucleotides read TGTGCCAGCGGTTTGGGACTAGCGAACTACAATGAGCAGTTCTTC.

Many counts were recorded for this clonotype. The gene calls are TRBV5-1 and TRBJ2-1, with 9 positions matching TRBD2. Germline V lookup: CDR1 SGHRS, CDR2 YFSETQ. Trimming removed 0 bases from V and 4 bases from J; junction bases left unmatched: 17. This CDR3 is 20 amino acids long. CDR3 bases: TGCGCCAGCAGCTTGGAGGACACGGGGGCTAGCGGGGAGGTATACAATGAGCAGTTCTTC. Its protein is CASSLEDTGASGEVYNEQFF.

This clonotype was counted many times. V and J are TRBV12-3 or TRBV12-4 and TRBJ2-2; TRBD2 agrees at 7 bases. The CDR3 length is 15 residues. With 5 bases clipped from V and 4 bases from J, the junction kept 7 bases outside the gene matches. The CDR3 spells CASSPGTITTGELFF. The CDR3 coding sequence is TGTGCCAGCAGTCCCGGGACTATAACCACCGGGGAGCTGTTTTTT.